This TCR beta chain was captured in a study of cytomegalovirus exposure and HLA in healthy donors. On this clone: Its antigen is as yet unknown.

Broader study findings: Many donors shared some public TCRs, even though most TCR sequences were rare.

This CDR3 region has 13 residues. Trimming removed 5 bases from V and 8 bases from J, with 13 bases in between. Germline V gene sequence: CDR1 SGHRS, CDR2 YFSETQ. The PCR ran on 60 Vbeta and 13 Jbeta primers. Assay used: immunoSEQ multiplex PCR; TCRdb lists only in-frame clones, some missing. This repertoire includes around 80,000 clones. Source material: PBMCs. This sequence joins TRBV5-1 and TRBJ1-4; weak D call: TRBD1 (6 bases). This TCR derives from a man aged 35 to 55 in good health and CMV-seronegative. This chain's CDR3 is CASSLGTQEKLFF. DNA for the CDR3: TGCGCCAGCAGTCTCGGGACACAAGAAAAACTGTTTTTT.